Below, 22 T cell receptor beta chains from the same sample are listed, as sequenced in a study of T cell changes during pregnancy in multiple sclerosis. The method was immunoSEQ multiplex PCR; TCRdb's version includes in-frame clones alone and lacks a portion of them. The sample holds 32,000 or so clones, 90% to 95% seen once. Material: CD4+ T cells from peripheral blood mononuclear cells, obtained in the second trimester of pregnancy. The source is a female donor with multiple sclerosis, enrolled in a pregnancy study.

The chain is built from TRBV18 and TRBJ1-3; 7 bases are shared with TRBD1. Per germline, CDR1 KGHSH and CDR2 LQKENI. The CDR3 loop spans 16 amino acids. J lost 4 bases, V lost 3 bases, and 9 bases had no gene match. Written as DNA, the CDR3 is TGTGCCAGCTCACCGACGCCCGGGACAGCCGGAAACACCATATATTTT. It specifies CASSPTPGTAGNTIYF.

The CDR3 reads CASEVSGATEAFF. CDR3 coding DNA: TGTGCTAGTGAGGTTTCTGGGGCCACTGAAGCTTTCTTT. The rearrangement uses TRBV12-5 and TRBJ1-1; possibly TRBD1 for D (5 bases). V lost 7 bases and J lost 4, with 13 bases in between. Per germline, CDR1 LGHNT and CDR2 FRNRAP. The CDR3 consists of 13 residues.

The CDR3 region is CASSLVGGGNYNEQFF. The CDR3 nucleotides read TGTGCCAGCAGCTTAGTTGGGGGGGGAAACTACAATGAGCAGTTCTTC. The chain is built from TRBV7-2 and TRBJ2-1; TRBD2 matches at 7 bases. The CDR3 sequence is 16 residues long. Germline V gene data show CDR1 as SGHTA and CDR2 as FQGNSA. V shed 1 base and J 3 bases; nucleotides not matched to a gene: 6.

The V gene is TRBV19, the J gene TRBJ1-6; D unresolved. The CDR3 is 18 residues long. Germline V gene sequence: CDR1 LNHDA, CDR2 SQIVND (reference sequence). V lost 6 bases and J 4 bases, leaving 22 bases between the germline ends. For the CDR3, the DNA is TGTGCCAGTAGCCGAGGCCTGCTAATCGGGGTATATAATTCACCCCTCCACTTT. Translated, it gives CASSRGLLIGVYNSPLHF.

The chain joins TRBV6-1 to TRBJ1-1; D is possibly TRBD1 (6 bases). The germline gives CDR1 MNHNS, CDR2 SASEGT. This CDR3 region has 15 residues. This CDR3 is CAAGGSSHMNTEAFF. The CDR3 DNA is TGTGCAGCGGGGGGCAGTAGTCACATGAACACTGAAGCTTTCTTT.

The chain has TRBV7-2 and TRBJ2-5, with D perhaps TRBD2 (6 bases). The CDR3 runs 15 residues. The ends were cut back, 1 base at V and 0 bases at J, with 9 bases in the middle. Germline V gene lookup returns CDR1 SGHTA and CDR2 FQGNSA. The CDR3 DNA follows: TGTGCCAGCAGCTTAGTTTCGGGGGACCAAGAGACCCAGTACTTC. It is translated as CASSLVSGDQETQYF.

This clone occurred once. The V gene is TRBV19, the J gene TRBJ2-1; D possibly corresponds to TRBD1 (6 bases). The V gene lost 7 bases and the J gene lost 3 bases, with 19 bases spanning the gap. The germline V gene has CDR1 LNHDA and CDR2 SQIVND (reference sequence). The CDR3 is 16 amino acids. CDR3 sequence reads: CASTPFYATGYNEQFF. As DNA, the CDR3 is TGTGCCAGTACCCCCTTTTATGCGACAGGCTACAATGAGCAGTTCTTC.

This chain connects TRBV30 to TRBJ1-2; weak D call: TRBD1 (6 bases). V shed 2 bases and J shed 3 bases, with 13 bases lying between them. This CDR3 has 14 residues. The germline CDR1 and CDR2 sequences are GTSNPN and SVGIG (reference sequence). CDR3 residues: CAWSRQVTDYGYTF. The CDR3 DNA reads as TGTGCCTGGAGTAGACAGGTGACGGACTATGGCTACACCTTC.

For the CDR3, the DNA is TGTGCCAGCAGTTTATCGCAGAGCGGGAGGGCCGCCATCTCAGAGCAGTTCTTC. It codes for CASSLSQSGRAAISEQFF. This chain uses TRBV27 with TRBJ2-1, with 10 bases identical to TRBD2. Trimming took 0 bases from V and 10 from J; bases not matched to a gene: 15. The CDR3 is made up of 18 amino acids. Germline V lookup: CDR1 MNHEY, CDR2 SMNVEV (reference sequence).

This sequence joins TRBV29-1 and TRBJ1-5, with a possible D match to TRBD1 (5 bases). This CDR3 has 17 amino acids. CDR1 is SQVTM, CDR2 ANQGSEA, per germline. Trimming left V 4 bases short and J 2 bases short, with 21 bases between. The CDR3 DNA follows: TGCAGCGTTGCCTTGGGGGGAGGGGTCGGTGGCAATCAGCCCCAGCATTTT. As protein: CSVALGGGVGGNQPQHF.

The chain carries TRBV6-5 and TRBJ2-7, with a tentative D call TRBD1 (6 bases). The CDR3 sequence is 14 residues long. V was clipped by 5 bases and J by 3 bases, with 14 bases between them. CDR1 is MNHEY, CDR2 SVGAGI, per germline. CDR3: CASSPRGSHYEQYF. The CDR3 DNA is TGTGCCAGCAGTCCCAGGGGATCACACTACGAGCAGTACTTC.

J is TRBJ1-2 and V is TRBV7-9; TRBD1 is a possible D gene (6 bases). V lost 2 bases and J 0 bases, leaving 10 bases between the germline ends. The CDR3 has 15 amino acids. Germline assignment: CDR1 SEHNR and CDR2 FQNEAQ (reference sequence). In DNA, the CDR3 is TGTGCCAGCAGCTTATCAGGGGCCCCTAACTATGGCTACACCTTC. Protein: CASSLSGAPNYGYTF.

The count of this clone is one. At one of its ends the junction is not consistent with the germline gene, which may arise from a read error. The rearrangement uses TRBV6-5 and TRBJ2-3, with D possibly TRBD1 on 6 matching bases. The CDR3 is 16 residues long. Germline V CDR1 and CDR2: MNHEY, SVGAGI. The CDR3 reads CASSYRDTGPTDTQYF. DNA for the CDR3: TGTGCCAGCAGTTACAGGGACACCGGCCCCACAGATACGCAATATTTT.

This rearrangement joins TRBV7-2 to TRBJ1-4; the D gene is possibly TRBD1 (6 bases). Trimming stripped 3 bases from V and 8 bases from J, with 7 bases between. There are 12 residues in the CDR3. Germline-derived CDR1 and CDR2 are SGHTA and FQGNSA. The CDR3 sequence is CASSFRGEKLFF. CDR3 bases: TGTGCCAGCAGCTTCAGGGGCGAAAAACTGTTTTTT.

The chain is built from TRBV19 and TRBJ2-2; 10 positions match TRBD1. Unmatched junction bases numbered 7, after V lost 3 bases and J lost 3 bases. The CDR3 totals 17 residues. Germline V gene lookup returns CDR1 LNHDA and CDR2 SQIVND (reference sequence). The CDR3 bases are TGTGCCAGTAGTATCCTCACCGGGACAGGGGACACCGGGGAGCTGTTTTTT. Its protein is CASSILTGTGDTGELFF.

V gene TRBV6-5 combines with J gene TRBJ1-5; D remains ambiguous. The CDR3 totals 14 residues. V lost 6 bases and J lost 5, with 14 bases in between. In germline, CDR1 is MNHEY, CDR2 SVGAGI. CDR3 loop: CASSQPREDQPQHF. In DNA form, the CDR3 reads TGTGCCAGCAGCCAACCTCGGGAGGATCAGCCCCAGCATTTT.

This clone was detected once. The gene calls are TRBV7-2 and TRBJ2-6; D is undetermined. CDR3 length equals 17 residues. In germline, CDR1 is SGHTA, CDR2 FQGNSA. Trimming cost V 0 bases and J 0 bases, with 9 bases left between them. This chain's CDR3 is CASSLANGPSGANVLTF. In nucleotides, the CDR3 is TGTGCCAGCAGCTTAGCAAACGGTCCCTCTGGGGCCAACGTCCTGACTTTC.

The CDR3 reads CASSPGPGQRPTGELFF. CDR3 coding DNA: TGTGCCAGCAGTCCCGGGCCGGGACAGAGGCCGACCGGGGAGCTGTTTTTT. This sequence joins TRBV11-3 and TRBJ2-2, with 7 bases matching TRBD1. CDR1 and CDR2 from the germline V gene are SGHNT and YENEEA. This CDR3 is built from 17 residues. The V and J ends lost 6 bases and 5 bases, in that order; junction bases with no gene match: 15.

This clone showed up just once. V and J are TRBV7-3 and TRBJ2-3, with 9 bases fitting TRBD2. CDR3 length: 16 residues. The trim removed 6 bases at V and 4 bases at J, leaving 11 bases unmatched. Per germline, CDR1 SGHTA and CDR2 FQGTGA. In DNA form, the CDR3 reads TGTGCCAGCAGTCAAGCGGGGGGCCTTTTGGCAGATACGCAGTATTTT. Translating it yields CASSQAGGLLADTQYF.

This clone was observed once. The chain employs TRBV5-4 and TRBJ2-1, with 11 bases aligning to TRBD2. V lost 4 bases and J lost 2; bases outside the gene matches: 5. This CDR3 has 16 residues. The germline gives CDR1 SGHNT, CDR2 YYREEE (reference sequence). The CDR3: CASSPGTSGTYNEQFF. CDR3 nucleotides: TGTGCCAGCAGCCCCGGGACTAGCGGCACCTACAATGAGCAGTTCTTC. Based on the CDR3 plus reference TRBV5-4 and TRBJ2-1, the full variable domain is ETGVTQSPTHLIKTRGQQVTLRCSSQSGHNTVSWYQQALGQGPQFIFQYYREEENGRGNFPPRFSGLQFPNYSSELNVNALELDDSALYLCASSPGTSGTYNEQFFGPGTRLTVL.

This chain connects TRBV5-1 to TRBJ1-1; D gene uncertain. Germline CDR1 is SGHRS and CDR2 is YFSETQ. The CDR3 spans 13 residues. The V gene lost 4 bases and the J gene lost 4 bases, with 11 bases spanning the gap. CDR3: CASSPDWATEAFF. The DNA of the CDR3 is TGCGCCAGCAGCCCGGACTGGGCCACTGAAGCTTTCTTT.

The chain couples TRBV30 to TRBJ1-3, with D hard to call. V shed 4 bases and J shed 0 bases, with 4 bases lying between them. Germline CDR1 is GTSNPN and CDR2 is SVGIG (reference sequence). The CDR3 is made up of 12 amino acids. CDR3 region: CAWTGSGNTIYF. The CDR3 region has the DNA TGTGCCTGGACGGGCTCTGGAAACACCATATATTTT.